This TCR beta chain derives from a study of shared clonotypes between healthy human individuals. An even split of each subset's genomic DNA across several immunoSEQ plates was performed. Using ten immunoSEQ deep assay plates, investigators sequenced unsorted PBMC DNA. Data came from immunoSEQ multiplex PCR; TCRdb stores just in-frame clones and leaves some out. The repertoire holds about 480,000 clones, with roughly 85% as singletons. Germline values: CDR1 MDHEN, CDR2 SYDVKM. The CDR3 has 11 residues. Trimming took 2 bases from V and 6 from J, leaving 5 bases between them. General study findings and limits: Represented diversity, genetic and exposure-history alike, was limited by few donors. Clonotype sharing among the donors was expected to vary with sequencing depth.

Details on this clone: Antigen specificity is unknown.

The receptor's source is a woman in her forties in good health. Some clones in this sample may be carry-over from other donors' samples. The chain combines TRBV28 with TRBJ2-7, with no clear D. The sequenced material came from PBMCs. The CDR3 loop is CASSLAREQYF. Here the CDR3 DNA reads TGTGCCAGCAGTTTAGCACGCGAGCAGTACTTC.